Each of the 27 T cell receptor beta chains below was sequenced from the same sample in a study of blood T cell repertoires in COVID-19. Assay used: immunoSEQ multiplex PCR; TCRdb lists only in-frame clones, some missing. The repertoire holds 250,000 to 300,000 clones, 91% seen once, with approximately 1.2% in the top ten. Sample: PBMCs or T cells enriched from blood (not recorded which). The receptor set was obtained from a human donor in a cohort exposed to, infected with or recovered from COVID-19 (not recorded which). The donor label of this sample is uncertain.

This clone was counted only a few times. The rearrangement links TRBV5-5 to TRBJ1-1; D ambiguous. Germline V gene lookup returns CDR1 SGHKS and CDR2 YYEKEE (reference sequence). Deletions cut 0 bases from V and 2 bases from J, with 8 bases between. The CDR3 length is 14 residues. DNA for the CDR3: TGTGCCAGCAGCTTGGTAACACCCAACACTGAAGCTTTCTTT. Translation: CASSLVTPNTEAFF.

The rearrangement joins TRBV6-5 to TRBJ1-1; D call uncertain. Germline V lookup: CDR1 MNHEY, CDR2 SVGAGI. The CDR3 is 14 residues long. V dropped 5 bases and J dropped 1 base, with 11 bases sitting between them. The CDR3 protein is CASSPGRGNTEAFF. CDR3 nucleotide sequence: TGTGCCAGCAGTCCCGGGCGGGGGAACACTGAAGCTTTCTTT.

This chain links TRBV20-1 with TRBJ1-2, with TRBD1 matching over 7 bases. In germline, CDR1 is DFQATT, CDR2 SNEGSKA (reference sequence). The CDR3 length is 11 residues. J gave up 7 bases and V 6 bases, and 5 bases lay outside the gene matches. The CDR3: CSAKRGLGYTF. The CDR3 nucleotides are TGCAGTGCAAAGAGGGGGCTTGGCTACACCTTC.

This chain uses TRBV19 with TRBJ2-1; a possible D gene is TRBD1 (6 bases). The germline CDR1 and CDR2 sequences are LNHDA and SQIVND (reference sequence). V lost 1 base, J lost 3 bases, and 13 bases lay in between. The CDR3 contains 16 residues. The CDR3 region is CASSIGQQGYYNEQFF. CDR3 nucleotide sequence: TGTGCCAGTAGTATAGGTCAACAGGGTTACTACAATGAGCAGTTCTTC.

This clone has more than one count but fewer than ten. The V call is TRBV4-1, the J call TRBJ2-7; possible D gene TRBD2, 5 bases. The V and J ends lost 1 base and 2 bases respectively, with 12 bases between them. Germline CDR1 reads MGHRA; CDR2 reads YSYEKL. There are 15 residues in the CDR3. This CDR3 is CASSQVRGNPYEQYF. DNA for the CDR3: TGCGCCAGCAGCCAAGTCCGGGGTAACCCCTACGAGCAGTACTTC.

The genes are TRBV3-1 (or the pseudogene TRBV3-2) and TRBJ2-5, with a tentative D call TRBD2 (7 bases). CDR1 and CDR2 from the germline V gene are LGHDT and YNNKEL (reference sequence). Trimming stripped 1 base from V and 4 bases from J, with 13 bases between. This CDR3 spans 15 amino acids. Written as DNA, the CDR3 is TGTGCCAGCAGCCAAGCGGGGGGCGGGGTAGAGACCCAGTACTTC. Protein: CASSQAGGGVETQYF.

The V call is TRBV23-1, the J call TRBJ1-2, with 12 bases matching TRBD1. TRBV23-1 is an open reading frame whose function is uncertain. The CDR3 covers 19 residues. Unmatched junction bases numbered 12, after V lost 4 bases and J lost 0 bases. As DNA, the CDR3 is TGCGCCAGCAGTCTTGGGACAGGGGGCCCCGACCCGGCTAACTATGGCTACACCTTC. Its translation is CASSLGTGGPDPANYGYTF.

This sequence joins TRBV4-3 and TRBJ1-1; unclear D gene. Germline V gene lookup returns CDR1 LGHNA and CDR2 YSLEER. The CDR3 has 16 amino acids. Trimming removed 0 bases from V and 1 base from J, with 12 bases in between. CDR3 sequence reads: CASSQDLEGGNTEAFF. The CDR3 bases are TGCGCCAGCAGCCAAGATCTGGAGGGTGGGAACACTGAAGCTTTCTTT.

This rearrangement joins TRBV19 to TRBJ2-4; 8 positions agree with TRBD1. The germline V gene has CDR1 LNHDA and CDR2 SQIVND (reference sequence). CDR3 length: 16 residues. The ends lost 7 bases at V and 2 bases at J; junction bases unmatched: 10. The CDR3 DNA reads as TGTGCCAGTAATCCCGACAGGGGATTCTCCAAAAACATTCAGTACTTC. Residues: CASNPDRGFSKNIQYF.

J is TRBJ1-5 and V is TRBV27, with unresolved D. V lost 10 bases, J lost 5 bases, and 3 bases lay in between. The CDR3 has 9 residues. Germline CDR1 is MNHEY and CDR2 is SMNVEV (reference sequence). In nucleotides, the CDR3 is TGTGCCACCTATCAGCCCCAGCATTTT. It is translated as CATYQPQHF.

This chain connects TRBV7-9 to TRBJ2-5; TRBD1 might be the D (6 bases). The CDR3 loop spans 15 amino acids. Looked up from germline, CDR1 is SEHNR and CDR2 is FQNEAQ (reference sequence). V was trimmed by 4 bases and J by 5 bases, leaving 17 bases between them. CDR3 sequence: CASSSPQGLGETQYF. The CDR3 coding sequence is TGTGCCAGCAGCTCGCCCCAGGGGCTCGGTGAGACCCAGTACTTC.

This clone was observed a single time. The CDR3 region is CASRPTPGDNQPQHF. The CDR3 nucleotides are TGCGCCAGCCGACCGACCCCAGGGGACAATCAGCCCCAGCATTTT. V is TRBV5-1 and J is TRBJ1-5, with a possible D match to TRBD1 (6 bases). Germline lookup yields CDR1 SGHRS and CDR2 YFSETQ. The CDR3 totals 15 residues. The germline V and J ends were trimmed by 7 bases and 3 bases, with 17 bases remaining between them.

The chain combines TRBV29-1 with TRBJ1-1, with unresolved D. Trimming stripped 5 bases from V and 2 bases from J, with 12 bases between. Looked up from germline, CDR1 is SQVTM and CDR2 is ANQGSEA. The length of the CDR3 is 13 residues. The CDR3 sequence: CSVSPRFNTEAFF. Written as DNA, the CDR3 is TGCAGCGTTTCACCCCGGTTTAACACTGAAGCTTTCTTT.

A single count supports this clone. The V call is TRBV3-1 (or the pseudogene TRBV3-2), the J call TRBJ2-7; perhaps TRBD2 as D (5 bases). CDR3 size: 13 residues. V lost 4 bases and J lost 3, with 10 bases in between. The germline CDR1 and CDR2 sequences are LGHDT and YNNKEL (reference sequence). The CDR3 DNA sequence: TGTGCCAGCAGCCGAGGGCAGGTCTACGAGCAGTACTTC. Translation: CASSRGQVYEQYF.

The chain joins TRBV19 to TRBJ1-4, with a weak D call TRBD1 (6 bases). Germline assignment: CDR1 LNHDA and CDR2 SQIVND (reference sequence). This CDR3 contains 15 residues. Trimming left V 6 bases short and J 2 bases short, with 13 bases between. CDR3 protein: CASSTTGYTNEKLFF. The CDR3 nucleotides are TGTGCCAGTAGCACTACAGGGTACACTAATGAAAAACTGTTTTTT.

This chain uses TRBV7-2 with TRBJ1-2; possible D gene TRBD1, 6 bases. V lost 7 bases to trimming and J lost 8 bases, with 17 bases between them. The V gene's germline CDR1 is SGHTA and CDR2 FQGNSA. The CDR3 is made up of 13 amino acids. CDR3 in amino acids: CASTPGGGGGYTF. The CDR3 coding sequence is TGTGCCAGCACCCCCGGGGGGGGCGGAGGCTACACCTTC.

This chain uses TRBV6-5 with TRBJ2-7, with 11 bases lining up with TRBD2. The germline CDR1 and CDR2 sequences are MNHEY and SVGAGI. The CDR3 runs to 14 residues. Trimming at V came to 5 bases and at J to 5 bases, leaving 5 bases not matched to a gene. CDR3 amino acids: CASSLGLAGHEQYF. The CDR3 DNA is TGTGCCAGCAGTCTAGGACTAGCGGGTCACGAGCAGTACTTC.

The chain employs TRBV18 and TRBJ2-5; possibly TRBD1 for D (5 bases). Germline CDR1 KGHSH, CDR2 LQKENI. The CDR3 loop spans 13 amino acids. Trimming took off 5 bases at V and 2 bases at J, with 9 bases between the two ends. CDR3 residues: CASSKTVQETQYF. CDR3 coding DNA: TGTGCCAGCTCAAAGACAGTACAAGAGACCCAGTACTTC.

The CDR3 sequence is CASSVRRRGELFF. CDR3 DNA sequence: TGCGCCAGCTCCGTCAGGCGTAGAGGGGAGCTGTTTTTT. The chain recombines TRBV10-2 with TRBJ2-2; D is undetermined. Trimming took off 8 bases at V and 8 bases at J, with 15 bases between the two ends. Germline V gene lookup returns CDR1 WSHSY and CDR2 SAAADI. The CDR3 has 13 residues.

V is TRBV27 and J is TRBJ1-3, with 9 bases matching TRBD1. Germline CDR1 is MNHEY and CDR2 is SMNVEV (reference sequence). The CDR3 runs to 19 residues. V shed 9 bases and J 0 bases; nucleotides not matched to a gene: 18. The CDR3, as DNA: TGTGCCAGAGAGGATCGGGGACAGGGTCACCCTAACTCTGGAAACACCATATATTTT. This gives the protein CAREDRGQGHPNSGNTIYF.

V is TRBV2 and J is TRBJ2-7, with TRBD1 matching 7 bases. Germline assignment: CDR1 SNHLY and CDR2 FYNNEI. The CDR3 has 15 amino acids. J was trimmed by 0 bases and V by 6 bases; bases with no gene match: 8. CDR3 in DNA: TGTGCCAGCAGGGGAGACAGGGTCAACTCCTACGAGCAGTACTTC. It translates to CASRGDRVNSYEQYF.

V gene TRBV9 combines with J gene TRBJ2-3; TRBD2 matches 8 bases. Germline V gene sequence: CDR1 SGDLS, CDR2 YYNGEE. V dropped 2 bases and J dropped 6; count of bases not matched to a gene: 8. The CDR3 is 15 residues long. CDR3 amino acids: CASSVPGTRGDTQYF. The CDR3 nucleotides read TGTGCCAGCAGCGTCCCCGGGACTAGGGGGGATACGCAGTATTTT. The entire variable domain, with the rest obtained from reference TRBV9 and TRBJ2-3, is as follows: DSGVTQTPKHLITATGQRVTLRCSPRSGDLSVYWYQQSLDQGLQFLIQYYNGEERAKGNILERFSAQQFPDLHSELNLSSLELGDSALYFCASSVPGTRGDTQYFGPGTRLTVL.

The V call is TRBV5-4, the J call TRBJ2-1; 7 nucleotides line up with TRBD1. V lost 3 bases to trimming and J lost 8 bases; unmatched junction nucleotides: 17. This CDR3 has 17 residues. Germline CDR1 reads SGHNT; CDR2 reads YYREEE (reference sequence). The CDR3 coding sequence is TGTGCCAGCAGCTCAGGAATGGTCGGGACAGATATTCATGAGCAGTTCTTC. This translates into CASSSGMVGTDIHEQFF.

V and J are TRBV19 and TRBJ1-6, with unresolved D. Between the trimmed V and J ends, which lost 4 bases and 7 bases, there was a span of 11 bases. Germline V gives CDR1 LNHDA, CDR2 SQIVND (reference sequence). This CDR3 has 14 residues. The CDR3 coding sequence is TGTGCCAGTAGTAACGAACAGACCAATTCACCCCTCCACTTT. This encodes CASSNEQTNSPLHF.

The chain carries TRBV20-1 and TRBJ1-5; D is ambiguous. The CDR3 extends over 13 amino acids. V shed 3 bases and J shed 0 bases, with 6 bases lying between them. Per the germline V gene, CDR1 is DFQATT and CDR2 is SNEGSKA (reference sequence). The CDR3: CSASSGSNQPQHF. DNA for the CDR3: TGCAGTGCTAGTTCCGGTAGCAATCAGCCCCAGCATTTT.

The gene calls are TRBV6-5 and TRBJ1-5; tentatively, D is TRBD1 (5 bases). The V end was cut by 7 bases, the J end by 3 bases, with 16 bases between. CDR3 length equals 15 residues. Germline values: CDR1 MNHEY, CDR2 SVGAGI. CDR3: CASTRSQANNQPQHF. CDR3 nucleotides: TGTGCCAGCACCAGATCACAGGCAAACAATCAGCCCCAGCATTTT.

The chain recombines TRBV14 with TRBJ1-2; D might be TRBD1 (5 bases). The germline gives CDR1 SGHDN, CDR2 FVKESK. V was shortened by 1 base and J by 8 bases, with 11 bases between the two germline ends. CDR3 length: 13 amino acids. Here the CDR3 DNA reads TGTGCCAGCAGCCAAGGAAGGGGCGGAGGCTACACCTTC. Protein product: CASSQGRGGGYTF.